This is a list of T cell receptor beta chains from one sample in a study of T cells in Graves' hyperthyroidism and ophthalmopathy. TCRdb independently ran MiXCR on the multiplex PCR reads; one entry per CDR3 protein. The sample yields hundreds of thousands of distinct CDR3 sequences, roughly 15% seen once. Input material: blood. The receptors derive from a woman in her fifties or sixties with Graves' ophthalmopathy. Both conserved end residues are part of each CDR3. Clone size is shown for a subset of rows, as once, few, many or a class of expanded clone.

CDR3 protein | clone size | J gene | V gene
CASPKRAGGGMNTEAFF | . | TRBJ1-1 | TRBV28
CASSFHRSVDTQYF | many | TRBJ2-3 | TRBV28
CAISEFSSGTGKDGYTF | few | TRBJ1-2 | TRBV10-3
CAIRGSGRARGEQFF | few | TRBJ2-1 | TRBV10-3
CSARDGDSPTISGNTIYF | many | TRBJ1-3 | TRBV20-1
CASSPQGGGPSTEAFF | . | TRBJ1-1 | TRBV9
CASKGGGYNEQFF | . | TRBJ2-1 | TRBV28
CASSLEGALTGELFF | . | TRBJ2-2 | TRBV7-3
CSARTGYEQYF | . | TRBJ2-7 | TRBV29-1
CSVDESVQPGTYGYTF | . | TRBJ1-2 | TRBV29-1
CASSLFSSPGANVLTF | many | TRBJ2-6 | TRBV27
CASSSPDGDNEQFF | . | TRBJ2-1 | TRBV5-4
CASSIRLAGGPSGELFF | . | TRBJ2-2 | TRBV19
CASSLGGDNNSPLHF | . | TRBJ1-6 | TRBV12-3/TRBV12-4
CASSLGRGYEQYF | many | TRBJ2-7 | TRBV7-2
CSAPSGTVNTEAFF | few | TRBJ1-1 | TRBV20-1
CASSSPGTGGAGTEAFF | . | TRBJ1-1 | TRBV5-1
CAIRSPYAANTGELFF | many | TRBJ2-2 | TRBV10-3
CASSPSGRHHGYTF | many | TRBJ1-2 | TRBV12-3/TRBV12-4
CASSPMANSWGTDTQYF | many | TRBJ2-3 | TRBV18
CASSSSDRGLDTQYF | many | TRBJ2-3 | TRBV7-9
CASSWTGGAGNTIYF | few | TRBJ1-3 | TRBV28
CASSLAGRGPGELFF | . | TRBJ2-2 | TRBV7-3
CASSQIPGQRFGNEQYF | . | TRBJ2-7 | TRBV9
CASSEPGQGVYEQYF | many | TRBJ2-7 | TRBV6-2/TRBV6-3
CASSTTGRAGNQPQHF | many | TRBJ1-5 | TRBV19
CASSQEFGDSSYF | few | TRBJ1-3 | TRBV3-1
CASKLSTGGYEQYF | many | TRBJ2-7 | TRBV27